The present TCR beta chain was sequenced within a study of blood T cell repertoires in COVID-19. The study drew participants aged about 18 to 89 years from approximately 23 US areas. Two consecutive negative NP/OP PCR tests, clearance, or resolved symptoms defined Cohort 3 recovery. V lost 2 bases and J lost 2; bases outside the gene matches: 8. Looked up from germline, CDR1 is WNHNN and CDR2 is SYGVQD (reference sequence). This CDR3 has 17 residues. Sequenced by immunoSEQ multiplex PCR; TCRdb stores in-frame clones only, minus some. Altogether 200,000 to 250,000 clones are present, 82% being singletons, with the ten largest covering 3% to 4%. This clone was picked up a small number of times.

The source of this sequence is a woman aged 60-75 years who had recovered from COVID-19. The sequencing input was PBMCs or T cells enriched from blood (not recorded which). This rearrangement joins TRBV10-1 to TRBJ1-5, with 8 positions matching TRBD1. CDR3 residues: CASSEQWTGLRNQPQHF. Here the CDR3 DNA reads TGCGCCAGCAGTGAGCAATGGACAGGGTTGCGCAATCAGCCCCAGCATTTT.